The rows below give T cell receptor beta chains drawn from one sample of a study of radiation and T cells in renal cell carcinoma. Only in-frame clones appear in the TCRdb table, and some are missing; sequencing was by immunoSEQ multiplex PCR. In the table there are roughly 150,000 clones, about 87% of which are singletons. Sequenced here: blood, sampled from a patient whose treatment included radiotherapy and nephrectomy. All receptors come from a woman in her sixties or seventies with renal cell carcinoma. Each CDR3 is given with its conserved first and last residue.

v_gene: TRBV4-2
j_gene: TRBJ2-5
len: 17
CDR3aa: CASSRGGASGAQETQYF

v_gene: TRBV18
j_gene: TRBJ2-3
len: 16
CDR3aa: CASSPKRGTSTDTQYF

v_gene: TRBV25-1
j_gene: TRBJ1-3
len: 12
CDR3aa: CATRATGNTIYF

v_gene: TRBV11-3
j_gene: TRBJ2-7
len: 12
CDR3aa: CASSSGLYEQYF

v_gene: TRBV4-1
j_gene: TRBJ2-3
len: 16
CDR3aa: CASSQEFPSPTDTQYF

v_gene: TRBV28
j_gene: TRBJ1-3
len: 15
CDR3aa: CASRDWTDSGNTIYF

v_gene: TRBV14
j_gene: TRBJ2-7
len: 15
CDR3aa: CASSRPSRGRDEQYF

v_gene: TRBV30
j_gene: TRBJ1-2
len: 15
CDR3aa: CAWGIGGPSFKGYTF

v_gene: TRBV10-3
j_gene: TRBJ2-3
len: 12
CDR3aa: CAISGQSDTQYF

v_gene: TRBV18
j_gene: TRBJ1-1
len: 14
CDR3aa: CASSRQTIYTEAFF

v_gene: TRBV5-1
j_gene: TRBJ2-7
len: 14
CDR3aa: CASSLGQGGWLQYF

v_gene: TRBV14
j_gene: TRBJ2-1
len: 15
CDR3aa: CASSPGLGGFREQFF

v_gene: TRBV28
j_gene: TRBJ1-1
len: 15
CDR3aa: CASTLPGQGYTEAFF

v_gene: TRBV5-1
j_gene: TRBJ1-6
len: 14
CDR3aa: CASSLAGPNSPLHF

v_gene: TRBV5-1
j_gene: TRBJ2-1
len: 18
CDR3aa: CASSPRTSGGSSYNEQFF

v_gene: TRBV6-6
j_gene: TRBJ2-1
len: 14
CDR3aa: CASRVAGLYNEQFF

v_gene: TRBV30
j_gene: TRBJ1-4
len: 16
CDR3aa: CAWSVNPGRVGEKLFF

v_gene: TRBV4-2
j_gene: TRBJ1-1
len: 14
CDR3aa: CASSQEVDNTEAFF

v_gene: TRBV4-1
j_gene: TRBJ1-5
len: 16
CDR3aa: CASSQDEGQGLRPQHF

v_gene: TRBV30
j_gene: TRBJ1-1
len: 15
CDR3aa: CAWSVGVRGQGEAFF

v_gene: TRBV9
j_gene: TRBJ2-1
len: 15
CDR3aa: CASSVRLAGVNEQFF

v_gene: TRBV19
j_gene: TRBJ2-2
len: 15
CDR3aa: CASSNKRTGAGELFF

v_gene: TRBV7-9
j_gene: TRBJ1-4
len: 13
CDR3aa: CASSFRGSEKLFF

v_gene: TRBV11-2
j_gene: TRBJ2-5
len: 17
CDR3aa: CASSFEIAGAAPVTQYF

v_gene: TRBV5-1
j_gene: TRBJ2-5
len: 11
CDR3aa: CASSWGETQYF

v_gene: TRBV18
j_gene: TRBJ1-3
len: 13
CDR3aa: CATQSGSANTIYF

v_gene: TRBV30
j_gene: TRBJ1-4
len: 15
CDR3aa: CAWSKGGQGNEKLFF